A single sample is the source of the 22 T cell receptor beta chains below, sequenced in a study of blood T cells in healthy people across ages. Together with a sample-barcoded 5' primer, a J-beta primer mix was included in a second PCR lasting about 6 to 11 cycles. From the 5' RACE reads, TCRdb called clonotypes with MiXCR, one entry per CDR3 protein. The table lists approximately 800,000 distinct CDR3 sequences, about half of them singletons. The sequencing sample was made of blood. These receptors were collected from an elderly man in good health.

This rearrangement joins TRBV7-3 to TRBJ2-1; D not resolved. CDR1 and CDR2 (germline): SGHTA, FQGTGA. The CDR3 consists of 10 residues. CDR3 sequence reads: CGEAYNEQFF. The CDR3 region has the DNA TGTGGTGAAGCCTACAATGAGCAGTTCTTC.

The chain joins TRBV12-3 or TRBV12-4 to TRBJ2-3; D is ambiguous. The CDR3 is 15 residues long. Between the trimmed V and J ends, which lost 6 bases and 0 bases, there was a span of 13 bases. In DNA form, the CDR3 reads TGTGCCAGCAGCTTGCCTTATCCTAGCACAGATACGCAGTATTTT. This sequence encodes CASSLPYPSTDTQYF.

This clonotype was seen a single time. The rearrangement uses TRBV10-3 and TRBJ2-5, with no clear D. Deletions cut 0 bases from V and 3 bases from J, with 5 bases between. The CDR3 contains 13 residues. CDR1 and CDR2 from the germline V gene are ENHRY and SYGVKD. CDR3 loop: CAISESGEETQYF. As DNA, the CDR3 is TGTGCCATCAGTGAGTCAGGCGAAGAGACCCAGTACTTC.

The rearrangement links TRBV13 to TRBJ2-2, with 15 bases fitting TRBD2. The CDR3 contains 21 residues. The germline V gene encodes CDR1 PRHDT and CDR2 FYEKMQ (reference sequence). The junction had 13 bases not matched to a gene; V was cut back by 3 bases and J by 2 bases. This CDR3 reads CASSFSIPGLAGGLNTGELFF. As DNA, the CDR3 is TGTGCCAGCAGCTTTTCCATCCCGGGACTAGCGGGAGGTTTAAACACCGGGGAGCTGTTTTTT.

This chain's CDR3 is CASRQGLTYEQYF. CDR3 DNA: TGTGCCAGCCGACAGGGTTTGACGTACGAGCAGTACTTC. The chain recombines TRBV7-9 with TRBJ2-5; 7 bases agree with TRBD1. The tail of the sequence fits TRBJ2-7 better, so the J call may be wrong. The CDR3 totals 13 residues. The germline CDR1 and CDR2 sequences are SEHNR and FQNEAQ (reference sequence).

The V gene is TRBV4-2, the J gene TRBJ2-1; D is perhaps TRBD1 or TRBD2 (7 bases each). In germline, CDR1 is LGHNA, CDR2 YNFKEQ. The CDR3 sequence is 16 residues long. V lost 4 bases to trimming and J lost 4 bases, with 17 bases between them. The CDR3 sequence: CASSPGGGGSYNEQFF. The CDR3 region has the DNA TGTGCCAGCAGCCCAGGGGGGGGCGGGAGTTACAATGAGCAGTTCTTC.

The CDR3 region has the DNA TGTGCCAGCAGTTTTACCGGGACAGGGAAATACGAGCAGTACTTC. It specifies CASSFTGTGKYEQYF. The chain carries TRBV6-5 and TRBJ2-7; TRBD1 matches 9 bases. J gave up 4 bases and V 4 bases, and 8 bases lay outside the gene matches. The CDR3 is 15 residues long. Germline CDR1 reads MNHEY; CDR2 reads SVGAGI.

This chain uses TRBV20-1 with TRBJ1-1; possibly TRBD1 for D (5 bases). The CDR3 is made up of 14 amino acids. Trimming removed 0 bases at V and 4 bases at J, with 12 bases between. CDR1 and CDR2 from the germline V gene are DFQATT and SNEGSKA (reference sequence). CDR3 sequence: CSARDRSGGTEAFF. In nucleotides, the CDR3 is TGCAGTGCTAGAGATCGAAGCGGGGGCACTGAAGCTTTCTTT.

The rearrangement uses TRBV12-3 or TRBV12-4 and TRBJ1-4; 9 positions match TRBD1. V dropped 2 bases and J dropped 6; count of bases not matched to a gene: 4. The CDR3 consists of 15 residues. CDR3 coding DNA: TGTGCCAGCAGTTTACCCGGACAGGGGTATGAAAAACTGTTTTTT. Amino acids: CASSLPGQGYEKLFF.

This clonotype has more than one count but fewer than ten. The V and J genes are TRBV7-9 and TRBJ2-4, with 11 bases identical to TRBD2. The CDR3 extends over 16 amino acids. Germline V gene lookup returns CDR1 SEHNR and CDR2 FQNEAQ (reference sequence). After removal of 3 bases from V and 4 bases from J, the junction contained 5 bases not matched to a gene. For the CDR3, the DNA is TGTGCCAGCAGCTTTGGGGGGACTAGCGGAAAAAACATTCAGTACTTC. Amino acid sequence: CASSFGGTSGKNIQYF.

The chain employs TRBV5-1 and TRBJ2-5; D is uncertain. The CDR3 is 13 amino acids. V shed 4 bases and J shed 2 bases, with 9 bases lying between them. Germline lookup yields CDR1 SGHRS and CDR2 YFSETQ. The CDR3 loop reads CASSGVPQETQYF. Written as DNA, the CDR3 is TGCGCCAGCAGCGGGGTGCCACAAGAGACCCAGTACTTC.

This chain uses TRBV27 with TRBJ2-7; TRBD1 aligns across 7 bases. CDR3 length equals 15 residues. The trim removed 6 bases at V and 7 bases at J, leaving 15 bases unmatched. Germline values: CDR1 MNHEY, CDR2 SMNVEV (reference sequence). The CDR3 reads CASSPLSGQYKEQYF. CDR3 in DNA: TGTGCCAGCAGCCCTTTATCGGGACAGTATAAAGAGCAGTACTTC.

The chain couples TRBV25-1 to TRBJ1-2; a possible D gene is TRBD1 (5 bases). Per the germline V gene, CDR1 is MGHDK and CDR2 is SYGVNS. The CDR3 runs to 13 residues. V was shortened by 7 bases and J by 8 bases, with 17 bases between the two germline ends. The CDR3 DNA follows: TGTGCCAGCACCGAAACCGGGGCGCGGGGCTACACCTTC. Residues: CASTETGARGYTF.

In this sample, this clonotype turned up once. CDR3 sequence (DNA): TGTGCCAGCAGCCTCGGTTTCGGGAGTGGTAATGAGCAGTTCTTC. Its translation: CASSLGFGSGNEQFF. J is TRBJ2-1 and V is TRBV9, with a tentative D call TRBD2 (6 bases). The CDR3 covers 15 residues. CDR1 is SGDLS, CDR2 YYNGEE, per germline. V lost 4 bases and J lost 7, with 18 bases in between.

The rearrangement uses TRBV5-1 and TRBJ1-1; no reliable D call. CDR1 and CDR2 from the germline V gene are SGHRS and YFSETQ. The CDR3 is 12 residues long. V was clipped by 2 bases and J by 10 bases, with 12 bases between them. The CDR3 nucleotides are TGCGCCAGCAGCTTTGGCAGTCTGCCAGCTTTCTTT. Translated: CASSFGSLPAFF.

The V gene is TRBV10-3, the J gene TRBJ1-6; no definite D call. The CDR3 length is 13 residues. Germline assignment: CDR1 ENHRY and CDR2 SYGVKD. V was trimmed by 10 bases and J by 6 bases, leaving 13 bases between them. CDR3 sequence: CATEGEGNSPLHF. The CDR3 DNA sequence: TGTGCCACCGAAGGAGAGGGTAATTCACCCCTCCACTTT.

CDR3 region: CASTERQVSEQYF. CDR3 nucleotide sequence: TGTGCCAGCACCGAGAGACAGGTCAGCGAGCAGTACTTC. V and J are TRBV28 and TRBJ2-7; D is perhaps TRBD1 (6 bases). The CDR3 runs to 13 residues. Per the germline V gene, CDR1 is MDHEN and CDR2 is SYDVKM. The ends were cut back, 7 bases at V and 6 bases at J, with 16 bases in the middle.

The V call is TRBV3-1, the J call TRBJ1-4; TRBD1 is a possible D gene (5 bases). V lost 4 bases and J lost 1, with 10 bases in between. From germline, CDR1 is LGHDT and CDR2 YNNKEL (reference sequence). The CDR3 runs to 15 residues. The CDR3 DNA reads TGTGCCAGCAGCCCGGCAGGGCAAACTAATGAAAAACTGTTTTTT. It specifies CASSPAGQTNEKLFF.

This chain joins TRBV6-2 or TRBV6-3 and TRBJ2-3; D perhaps matches TRBD2 (6 bases). The V gene lost 7 bases and the J gene lost 4 bases, with 12 bases spanning the gap. CDR3 size: 13 residues. Germline V gene lookup returns CDR1 MNHEY and CDR2 SVGEGT. CDR3 nucleotides: TGTGCCAGCAATACGGGAGTGTCAGATACGCAGTATTTT. It encodes CASNTGVSDTQYF.

The sample holds a few counts of this clonotype. This chain links TRBV12-3 or TRBV12-4 with TRBJ2-5; 11 nucleotides agree with TRBD1. The CDR3 totals 17 residues. J lost 0 bases, V lost 6 bases, and 9 bases had no gene match. For the CDR3, the DNA is TGTGCCAGCAGCCGATACCGGGACAGGGGGTACCAAGAGACCCAGTACTTC. Translation: CASSRYRDRGYQETQYF.

Comment on this clonotype: The junction differs from germline at one of its ends, possibly a read error. This chain connects TRBV3-1 to TRBJ1-2; D unresolved. The length of the CDR3 is 15 residues. Germline lookup yields CDR1 LGHDT and CDR2 YNNKEL (reference sequence). CDR3 sequence reads: CVSSPTAAVNYGYTF. CDR3 sequence (DNA): TGTGTCAGCAGCCCTACGGCAGCCGTGAACTATGGCTACACCTTC. The entire variable domain, with the rest obtained from reference TRBV3-1 and TRBJ1-2, is as follows: DTAVSQTPKYLVTQMGNDKSIKCEQNLGHDTMYWYKQDSKKFLKIMFSYNNKELIINETVPNRFSPKSPDKAHLNLHINSLELGDSAVYFCVSSPTAAVNYGYTFGSGTRLTVV.

The table lists this clonotype with a few counts. This chain joins TRBV7-2 and TRBJ2-1; 7 nucleotides agree with TRBD2. Germline V CDR1 and CDR2: SGHTA, FQGNSA. CDR3 length: 14 amino acids. Losses at the gene ends were 5 bases for V and 13 bases for J; bases not matched to a gene: 14. CDR3 in amino acids: CASSATRGGETQFF. In DNA, the CDR3 is TGTGCCAGCAGCGCAACAAGGGGAGGGGAGACCCAGTTCTTC.